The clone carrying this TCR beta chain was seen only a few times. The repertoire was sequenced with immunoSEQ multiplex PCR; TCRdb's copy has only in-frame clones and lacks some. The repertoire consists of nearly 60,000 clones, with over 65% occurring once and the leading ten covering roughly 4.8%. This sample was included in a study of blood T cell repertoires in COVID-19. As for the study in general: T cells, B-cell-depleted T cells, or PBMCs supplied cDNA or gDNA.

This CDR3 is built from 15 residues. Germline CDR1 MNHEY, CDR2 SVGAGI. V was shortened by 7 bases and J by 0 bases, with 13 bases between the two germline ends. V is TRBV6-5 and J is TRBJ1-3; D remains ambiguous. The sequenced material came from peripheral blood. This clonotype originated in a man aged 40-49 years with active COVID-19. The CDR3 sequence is CASNQRPSSGNTIYF. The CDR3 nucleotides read TGTGCCAGCAATCAGAGGCCGAGCTCTGGAAACACCATATATTTT.